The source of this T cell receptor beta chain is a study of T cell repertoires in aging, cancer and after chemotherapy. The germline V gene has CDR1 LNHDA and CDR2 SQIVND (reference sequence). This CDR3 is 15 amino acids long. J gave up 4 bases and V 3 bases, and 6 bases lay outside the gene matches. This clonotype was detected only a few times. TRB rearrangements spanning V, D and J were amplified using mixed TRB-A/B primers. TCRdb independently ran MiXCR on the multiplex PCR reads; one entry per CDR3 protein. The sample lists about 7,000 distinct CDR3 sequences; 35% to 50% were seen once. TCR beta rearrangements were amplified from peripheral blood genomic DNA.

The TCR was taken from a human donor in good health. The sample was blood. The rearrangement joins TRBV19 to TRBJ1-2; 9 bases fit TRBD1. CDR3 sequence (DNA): TGTGCCAGTAGTATTAAGGGGACAGGGACCTATGGCTACACCTTC. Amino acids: CASSIKGTGTYGYTF.